This entry concerns a single T cell receptor beta chain. The record originates from a study of blood T cell repertoires in COVID-19. Study-level background: Samples representing acute and convalescent COVID-19 were sourced from the United States, Italy and Spain. The cDNA or gDNA used as material had been derived from T cells, B-cell-depleted T cells, or PBMCs.

The CDR3 extends over 15 amino acids. Germline V gene lookup returns CDR1 MNHEY and CDR2 SVGEGT. J gave up 7 bases and V 3 bases, and 6 bases lay outside the gene matches. Authors' data handling: How many nucleated cells were present was estimated from reference gene primer amplification. Here immunoSEQ multiplex PCR was the method, and the copy in TCRdb shows in-frame clones only, minus some. V and J calls and clone size are those listed in that table; D and trimming were worked out from the DNA. The sample has 140,000 to 150,000 clones, around nine tenths seen once. This clonotype was obtained from a human donor in a cohort sampled during active COVID-19. This chain links TRBV6-2 or TRBV6-3 with TRBJ2-2; TRBD2 agrees at 9 bases. Sequencing used peripheral blood. The CDR3: CASSYAGGPDGELFF. CDR3 bases: TGTGCCAGCAGTTATGCGGGAGGGCCGGACGGGGAGCTGTTTTTT.